This T cell receptor beta chain emerged from a study of identical twins. TCRdb analysed the 5' RACE reads with MiXCR anew, one entry per CDR3 protein. The data show fewer than 550,000 distinct CDR3 sequences, 13% to 15% seen once. There are many counts of this clonotype. The target antigen is unknown. Whole-study findings and limits: Beta out-of-frame sequences showed weaker excess twin sharing. Whereas memory repertoires showed no such difference, abundant cord blood beta clonotypes carried fewer insertions. Monozygotic twins shared more out-of-frame TCR alpha than recombination models predicted.

The CDR3 totals 15 residues. Trimming shortened V by 6 bases and J by 8 bases, and 17 bases separated the two germline ends. These data were also reused for a study on yellow fever vaccine responses in identical twins. That study reports: Twins reportedly mounted vaccine T cell responses that seemed partly convergent, partly personalized.

This rearrangement joins TRBV12-3 or TRBV12-4 to TRBJ1-6; D is uncertain. This clonotype originated in a young woman in good health. The specimen was CD4+ T cells sorted from blood. Here the CDR3 reads CASRTRSWVDSPLHF. DNA of the CDR3: TGTGCCAGCAGGACCCGTTCCTGGGTGGATTCACCCCTCCACTTT.